A single sample gave rise to the 9 T cell receptor beta chains below, sequenced in a study of cytomegalovirus exposure and HLA in healthy donors (dated by TCRdb to between 2016 and 2019). Libraries were made using the immunoSEQ multiplex PCR assay. For the multiplex PCR, a mixture combining 60 forward primers for TCR Vbeta segments and 13 reverse primers for TCR Jbeta segments was used. Not all clones reach the TCRdb copy of this immuneACCESS table, which keeps in-frame sequences only. Checked studies attribute under half of the gap to unresolved V genes and leave the rest unexplained. This sample gives about 160,000 clones in total; roughly 80% of them show up just once. The top ten clones comprise approximately 12% of the sample. The sample was PBMCs. These receptors were taken from a man between 50 and 59 years old in good health and CMV-seropositive.

The V and J genes are TRBV30 and TRBJ2-3; 8 bases line up with TRBD2. Germline CDR1 and CDR2: GTSNPN and SVGIG (reference sequence). With V trimmed by 4 bases and J by 0 bases, 12 bases remained unmatched. The CDR3 spans 17 residues. CDR3: CAWIREGPFSSTDTQYF. CDR3 sequence (DNA): TGTGCCTGGATCCGGGAGGGCCCGTTCTCTAGCACAGATACGCAGTATTTT. Full variable domain (outside the CDR3, taken from reference TRBV30 and TRBJ2-3): SQTIHQWPATLVQPVGSPLSLECTVEGTSNPNLYWYRQAAGRGLQLLFYSVGIGQISSEVPQNLSASRPQDRQFILSSKKLLLSDSGFYLCAWIREGPFSSTDTQYFGPGTRLTVL.

The V call is TRBV5-5, the J call TRBJ1-5, with TRBD1 matching over 7 bases. Looked up from germline, CDR1 is SGHKS and CDR2 is YYEKEE (reference sequence). Trimming removed 1 base from V and 5 bases from J; junction bases left unmatched: 9. CDR3 length equals 16 residues. In DNA form, the CDR3 reads TGTGCCAGCAGCTTGATTCGAGGGGGCGCCGATCAGCCCCAGCATTTT. It yields the protein CASSLIRGGADQPQHF.

The chain has TRBV7-6 and TRBJ1-3; D is uncertain. Deletions cut 4 bases from V and 0 bases from J, with 7 bases between. Germline CDR1 is SGHVS and CDR2 is FNYEAQ. This CDR3 contains 14 residues. In DNA form, the CDR3 reads TGTGCCAGCAGCTCCTTCGGCTCTGGAAACACCATATATTTT. Translated: CASSSFGSGNTIYF.

Here the CDR3 reads CASSLKTGGSYEQYF. CDR3 nucleotides: TGTGCCAGCAGCCTAAAGACAGGGGGCTCCTACGAGCAGTACTTC. The rearrangement links TRBV6-5 to TRBJ2-7, with TRBD1 matching over 9 bases. CDR1 and CDR2 from the germline V gene are MNHEY and SVGAGI. The CDR3 extends over 15 amino acids. V lost 6 bases to trimming and J lost 0 bases; unmatched junction nucleotides: 6.

V and J are TRBV5-1 and TRBJ1-4; a possible D gene is TRBD1 (5 bases). Germline loops: CDR1 SGHRS, CDR2 YFSETQ. This CDR3 has 16 residues. With 4 bases removed from V and 0 bases from J, the gap between germline ends came to 13 bases. The DNA for the CDR3 is TGCGCCAGCAGCCAGGAGGGGCCCACAACTAATGAAAAACTGTTTTTT. Translating it yields CASSQEGPTTNEKLFF.

The chain uses TRBV7-9 and TRBJ1-3, with unresolved D. CDR1 and CDR2 from the germline V gene are SEHNR and FQNEAQ (reference sequence). Trimming shortened V by 2 bases and J by 0 bases, and 14 bases separated the two germline ends. The CDR3 is 17 residues long. The CDR3 DNA reads TGTGCCAGCAGCTTACGGCGTGAGGGCTACTCTGGAAACACCATATATTTT. It codes for CASSLRREGYSGNTIYF.

The chain links TRBV5-4 to TRBJ1-2; 7 positions match TRBD1. The CDR3 has 14 residues. Germline V lookup: CDR1 SGHNT, CDR2 YYREEE (reference sequence). The trim removed 2 bases at V and 7 bases at J, leaving 8 bases unmatched. The DNA for the CDR3 is TGTGCCAGCAGCTTCGGACAGGCCTTGGGTGGCTACACCTTC. Protein product: CASSFGQALGGYTF.

The V gene is TRBV27, the J gene TRBJ2-7, with D perhaps matching TRBD2 (6 bases). The ends were cut back, 0 bases at V and 3 bases at J, with 12 bases in the middle. Germline CDR1 reads MNHEY; CDR2 reads SMNVEV (reference sequence). This CDR3 is 15 amino acids long. CDR3 bases: TGTGCCAGCAGTTTATCGGGTAGCGGAAACTACGAGCAGTACTTC. Translated, it gives CASSLSGSGNYEQYF.

The gene calls are TRBV7-2 and TRBJ2-2, with TRBD1 matching 7 bases. V lost 3 bases and J lost 5; bases outside the gene matches: 6. The length of the CDR3 is 15 residues. CDR1 and CDR2 from the germline V gene are SGHTA and FQGNSA. CDR3 nucleotide sequence: TGTGCCAGCAGCTTGTCCCAGGGGGAAACCGGGGAGCTGTTTTTT. Protein sequence: CASSLSQGETGELFF.